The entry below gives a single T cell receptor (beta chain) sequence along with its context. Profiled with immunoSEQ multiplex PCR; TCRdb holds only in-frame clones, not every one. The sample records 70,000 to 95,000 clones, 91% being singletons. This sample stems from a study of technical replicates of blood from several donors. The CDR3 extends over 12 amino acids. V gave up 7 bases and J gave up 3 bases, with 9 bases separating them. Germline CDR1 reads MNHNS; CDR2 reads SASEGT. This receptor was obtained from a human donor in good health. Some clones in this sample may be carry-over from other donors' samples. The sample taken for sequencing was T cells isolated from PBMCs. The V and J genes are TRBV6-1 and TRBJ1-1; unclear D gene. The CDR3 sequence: CASIVWYTEAFF. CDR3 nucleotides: TGTGCCAGCATAGTGTGGTACACTGAAGCTTTCTTT.